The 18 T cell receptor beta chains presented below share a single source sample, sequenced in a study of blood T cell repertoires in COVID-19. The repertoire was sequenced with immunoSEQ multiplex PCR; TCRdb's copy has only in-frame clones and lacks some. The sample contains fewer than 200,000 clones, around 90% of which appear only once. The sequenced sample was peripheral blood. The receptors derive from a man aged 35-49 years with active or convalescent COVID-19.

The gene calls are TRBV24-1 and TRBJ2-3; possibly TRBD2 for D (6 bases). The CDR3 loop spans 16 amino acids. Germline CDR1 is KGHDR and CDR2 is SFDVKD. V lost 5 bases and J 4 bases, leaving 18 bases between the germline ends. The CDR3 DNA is TGTGCCACCAGTGGGGGGGAGCGGAGTGGAGCAGATACGCAGTATTTT. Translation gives CATSGGERSGADTQYF.

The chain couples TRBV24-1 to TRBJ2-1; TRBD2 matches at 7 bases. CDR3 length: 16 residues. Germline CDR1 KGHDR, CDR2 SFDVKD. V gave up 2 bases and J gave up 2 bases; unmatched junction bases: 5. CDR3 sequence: CATSDSRREPYNEQFF. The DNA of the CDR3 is TGTGCCACCAGTGATTCGCGGCGGGAGCCCTACAATGAGCAGTTCTTC.

The CDR3 is CASSLQGWKNTEAFF. CDR3 nucleotide sequence: TGTGCCAGCAGCTTGCAGGGTTGGAAGAACACTGAAGCTTTCTTT. This sequence joins TRBV5-5 and TRBJ1-1, with D perhaps TRBD1 (5 bases). This CDR3 comprises 15 residues. The germline CDR1 and CDR2 sequences are SGHKS and YYEKEE (reference sequence). V shed 1 base and J shed 1 base, with 11 bases lying between them. Full variable domain (rest looked up from reference TRBV5-5 and TRBJ1-1): DAGVTQSPTHLIKTRGQQVTLRCSPISGHKSVSWYQQVLGQGPQFIFQYYEKEERGRGNFPDRFSARQFPNYSSELNVNALLLGDSALYLCASSLQGWKNTEAFFGQGTRLTVV.

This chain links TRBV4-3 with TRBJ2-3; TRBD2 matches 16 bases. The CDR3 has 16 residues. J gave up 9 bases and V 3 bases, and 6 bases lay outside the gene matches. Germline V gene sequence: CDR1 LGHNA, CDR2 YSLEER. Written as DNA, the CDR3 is TGCGCCAGCAGCCAGGGGACTAGCGGGGGGGCCGGGACGCAGTATTTT. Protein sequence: CASSQGTSGGAGTQYF.

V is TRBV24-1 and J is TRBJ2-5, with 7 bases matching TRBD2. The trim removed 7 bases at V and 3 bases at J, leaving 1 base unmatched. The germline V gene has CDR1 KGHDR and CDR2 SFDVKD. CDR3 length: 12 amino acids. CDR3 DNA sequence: TGTGCCACCAGCGCGGGGGAAGAGACCCAGTACTTC. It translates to CATSAGEETQYF.

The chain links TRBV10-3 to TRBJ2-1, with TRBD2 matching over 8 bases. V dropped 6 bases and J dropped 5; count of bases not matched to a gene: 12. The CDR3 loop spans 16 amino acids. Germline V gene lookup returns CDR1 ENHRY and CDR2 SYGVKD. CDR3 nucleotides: TGTGCCATCAGCCGCACGGCGGGAGGAATAAACAATGAGCAGTTCTTC. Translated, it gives CAISRTAGGINNEQFF.

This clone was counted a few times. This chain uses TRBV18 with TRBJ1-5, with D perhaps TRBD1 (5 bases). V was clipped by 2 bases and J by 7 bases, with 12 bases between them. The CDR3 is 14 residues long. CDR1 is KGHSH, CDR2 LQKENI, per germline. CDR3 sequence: CASSPGGTGQPQHF. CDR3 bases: TGTGCCAGCTCACCAGGAGGGACGGGACAGCCCCAGCATTTT.

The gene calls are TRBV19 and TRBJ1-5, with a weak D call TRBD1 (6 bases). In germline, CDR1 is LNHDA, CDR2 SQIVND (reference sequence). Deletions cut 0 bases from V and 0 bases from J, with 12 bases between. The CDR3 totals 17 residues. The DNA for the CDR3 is TGTGCCAGTAGTATAGATGGCAGGGGACATAGCAATCAGCCCCAGCATTTT. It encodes CASSIDGRGHSNQPQHF. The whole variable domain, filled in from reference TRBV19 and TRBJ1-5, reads DGGITQSPKYLFRKEGQNVTLSCEQNLNHDAMYWYRQDPGQGLRLIYYSQIVNDFQKGDIAEGYSVSREKKESFPLTVTSAQKNPTAFYLCASSIDGRGHSNQPQHFGDGTRLSIL.

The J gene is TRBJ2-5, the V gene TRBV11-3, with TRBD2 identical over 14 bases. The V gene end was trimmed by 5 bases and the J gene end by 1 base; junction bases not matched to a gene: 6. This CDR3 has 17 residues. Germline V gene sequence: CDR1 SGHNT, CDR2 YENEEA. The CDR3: CASSIRLAGGGQETQYF. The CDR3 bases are TGTGCCAGCAGCATACGACTAGCGGGAGGGGGCCAAGAGACCCAGTACTTC.

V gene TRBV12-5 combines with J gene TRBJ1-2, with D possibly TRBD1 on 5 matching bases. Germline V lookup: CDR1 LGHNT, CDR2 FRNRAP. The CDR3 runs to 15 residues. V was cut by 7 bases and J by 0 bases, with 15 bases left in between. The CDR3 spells CASDDDDRANYGYTF. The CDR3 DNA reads TGTGCTAGTGACGACGATGACAGAGCTAACTATGGCTACACCTTC.

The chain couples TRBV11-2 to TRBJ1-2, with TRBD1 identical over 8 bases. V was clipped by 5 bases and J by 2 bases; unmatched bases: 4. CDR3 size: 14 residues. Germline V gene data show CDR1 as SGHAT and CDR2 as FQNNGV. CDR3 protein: CASSLRTGNYGYTF. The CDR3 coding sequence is TGTGCCAGCAGCCTACGGACAGGGAACTATGGCTACACCTTC.

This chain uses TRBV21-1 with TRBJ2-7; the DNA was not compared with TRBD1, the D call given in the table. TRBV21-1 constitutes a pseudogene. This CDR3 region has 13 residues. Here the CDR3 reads CATGRQGIHEQYF. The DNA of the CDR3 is TGTGCCACCGGAAGACAGGGTATCCACGAGCAGTACTTC.

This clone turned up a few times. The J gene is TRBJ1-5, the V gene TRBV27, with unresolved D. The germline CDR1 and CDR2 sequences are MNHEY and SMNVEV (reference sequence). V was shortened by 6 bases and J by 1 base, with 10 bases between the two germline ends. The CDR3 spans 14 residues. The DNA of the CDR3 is TGTGCCAGCAGGCCGGGAATAAGCAATCAGCCCCAGCATTTT. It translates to CASRPGISNQPQHF.

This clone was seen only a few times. As DNA, the CDR3 is TGTGCCAGCTCACCGCTGGGGGGGGCCAAAGATGAGCAGTTCTTC. This encodes CASSPLGGAKDEQFF. This rearrangement joins TRBV18 to TRBJ2-1; tentative D call: TRBD2 (7 bases). The germline CDR1 and CDR2 sequences are KGHSH and LQKENI. The CDR3 is 15 residues long. The V end lost 3 bases, the J end lost 8 bases, and 17 bases lay between the germline ends.

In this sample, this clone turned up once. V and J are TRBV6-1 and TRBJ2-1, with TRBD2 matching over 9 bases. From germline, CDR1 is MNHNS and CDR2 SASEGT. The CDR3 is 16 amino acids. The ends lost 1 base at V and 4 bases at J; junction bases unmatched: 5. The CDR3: CASSEEVTSGYNEQFF. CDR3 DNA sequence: TGTGCCAGCAGTGAAGAGGTGACTAGCGGTTACAATGAGCAGTTCTTC.

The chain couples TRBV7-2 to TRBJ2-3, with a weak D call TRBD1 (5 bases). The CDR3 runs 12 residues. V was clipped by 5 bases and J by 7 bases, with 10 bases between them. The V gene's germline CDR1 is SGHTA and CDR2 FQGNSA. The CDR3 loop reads CASSPRQNTQYF. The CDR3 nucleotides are TGTGCCAGCAGCCCACGACAGAATACGCAGTATTTT. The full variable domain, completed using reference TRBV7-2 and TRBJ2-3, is GAGVSQSPSNKVTEKGKDVELRCDPISGHTALYWYRQSLGQGLEFLIYFQGNSAPDKSGLPSDRFSAERTGGSVSTLTIQRTQQEDSAVYLCASSPRQNTQYFGPGTRLTVL.

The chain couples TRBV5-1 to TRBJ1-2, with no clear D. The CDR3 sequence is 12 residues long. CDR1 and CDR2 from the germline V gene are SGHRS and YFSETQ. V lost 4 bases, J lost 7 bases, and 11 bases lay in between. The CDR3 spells CASSNEAVGYTF. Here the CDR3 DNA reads TGCGCCAGCAGCAACGAGGCGGTTGGCTACACCTTC.

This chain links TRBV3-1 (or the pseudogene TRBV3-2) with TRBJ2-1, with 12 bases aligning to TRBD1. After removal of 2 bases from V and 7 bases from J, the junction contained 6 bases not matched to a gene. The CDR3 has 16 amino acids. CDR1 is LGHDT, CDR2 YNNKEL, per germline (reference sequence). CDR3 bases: TGTGCCAGCAGCCAACCTGGGACAGGGGGCCAGAATGAGCAGTTCTTC. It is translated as CASSQPGTGGQNEQFF.